These 15 T cell receptor beta chains were all obtained from the same sample, sequenced in a study of T cell clonality in common variable immunodeficiency. Study results and caveats: In common variable immunodeficiency, TCR beta chains reportedly carried fewer deletions and N-nucleotide insertions.

Libraries were prepared by immunoSEQ multiplex PCR; TCRdb keeps only in-frame clonotypes and omits some of them. The repertoire consists of over 30,000 clones, none detected only once. Their antigen targets remain unknown. Sequenced material: peripheral blood mononuclear cells. These receptor sequences come from a human donor with common variable immunodeficiency.

This clone was seen a handful of times. CDR3 loop: CASSLGQGGQPQHF. The DNA read from the CDR3 is TGTGCCAGCAGCTTAGGTCAGGGGGGCCAGCCC. The chain carries TRBV7-9 and TRBJ1-5; 7 nucleotides line up with TRBD1. The CDR3 end is not reached by the read, which stops 3 residues before it; the germline J gene fills it in. The V and J ends lost 1 base and 7 bases, in that order; junction bases with no gene match: 4. This CDR3 comprises 14 residues. Germline assignment: CDR1 SEHNR and CDR2 FQNEAQ (reference sequence).

In this sample, this clone turned up a few times. A far larger clone is one base from this, pointing to a likely read error. The CDR3 extends 3 residues past the end of the read, so its final part is completed from the germline J gene. The chain uses TRBV7-3 and TRBJ2-7, with a possible D match to TRBD2 (5 bases). CDR1 and CDR2 (germline): SGHTA, FQGTGA. V lost 5 bases, J lost 6 bases, and 11 bases lay in between. The CDR3 is 12 residues long. The sequenced CDR3 bases are TGTGCCAGCAGCGTAGCCCTAGCCGAG. This codes for CASSVALAE. The full CDR3 protein reads CASSVALAEQYF.

Many counts were recorded for this clone. The observed sequence ends 3 residues before the CDR3 terminus, with the missing tail filled in from the germline J gene. The chain joins TRBV5-4 to TRBJ1-2; 9 bases fit TRBD1. Germline V gene data show CDR1 as SGHNT and CDR2 as YYREEE (reference sequence). The length of the CDR3 is 14 residues. Trimming removed 2 bases from V and 4 bases from J; junction bases left unmatched: 3. The CDR3 sequence: CASSLADRGYGYTF. The sequenced part of the CDR3 DNA is TGTGCCAGCAGCTTAGCGGACAGGGGCTATGGC. Drawing the rest from reference TRBV5-4 and TRBJ1-2, the complete variable domain is ETGVTQSPTHLIKTRGQQVTLRCSSQSGHNTVSWYQQALGQGPQFIFQYYREEENGRGNFPPRFSGLQFPNYSSELNVNALELDDSALYLCASSLADRGYGYTFGSGTRLTVV.

This clone has a count of ten or more. The read ends 3 residues before the CDR3 terminus; that terminus is restored from the germline J gene. The chain couples TRBV7-8 to TRBJ2-3; D is ambiguous. With 7 bases removed from V and 5 bases from J, the gap between germline ends came to 22 bases. This CDR3 region has 16 residues. Germline V CDR1 and CDR2: SGHVS, FQNEAQ. CDR3 sequence reads: CASTERAARSGDTQYF. The DNA read from the CDR3 is TGTGCCAGCACCGAAAGAGCAGCGCGCTCCGGAGATACG. Combining the CDR3 with reference TRBV7-8 and TRBJ2-3 gives the whole variable domain GAGVSQSPRYKVAKRGQDVALRCDPISGHVSLFWYQQALGQGPEFLTYFQNEAQLDKSGLPSDRFFAERPEGSVSTLKIQRTQQEDSAVYLCASTERAARSGDTQYFGPGTRLTVL.

As concerns this clone: The CDR3 end is not reached by the read, which stops 3 residues before it; the germline J gene fills it in. This chain joins TRBV11-3 and TRBJ2-1; 13 nucleotides align to TRBD2. CDR3 size: 14 residues. V was clipped by 7 bases and J by 5 bases; unmatched bases: 2. Germline CDR1 and CDR2: SGHNT and YENEEA. CDR3 bases read: TGTGCCAGCACCACTAGCGGGAGGGACAATGAG. Protein: CASTTSGRDNE. The complete CDR3 protein is CASTTSGRDNEQFF.

This clone was detected a few times. The read terminates 3 residues before the CDR3 end, so the remaining end is supplied by the germline J gene. The chain has TRBV20-1 and TRBJ2-1; 9 bases fit TRBD2. The CDR3 totals 15 residues. The trim removed 5 bases at V and 9 bases at J, leaving 14 bases unmatched. Germline CDR1 DFQATT, CDR2 SNEGSKA (reference sequence). CDR3 DNA, as far as it was read: TGCAGTGCTCCTCTCAGCGGGAGGACCTCGGGTGAG. Protein sequence: CSAPLSGRTSGE. The CDR3, in full, reads CSAPLSGRTSGEQFF.

This clone has a count of ten or more. With the read ending 3 residues before the CDR3 end, the germline J gene is used to fill in that end. The rearrangement joins TRBV29-1 to TRBJ2-1, with TRBD1 matching 7 bases. The CDR3 length is 13 residues. Germline V gene lookup returns CDR1 SQVTM and CDR2 ANQGSEA. The V and J ends lost 5 bases and 3 bases, in that order; junction bases with no gene match: 4. The CDR3 protein is CSVTGDSYNEQFF. The part of the CDR3 DNA that was read is TGCAGCGTTACCGGGGACAGCTACAATGAG.

This clone was recorded at least ten times. Coverage ceases 3 residues before the CDR3 finishes, and the germline J gene fills in the end. The chain has TRBV7-9 and TRBJ2-5; 7 bases map to TRBD2. Trimming removed 3 bases from V and 2 bases from J; junction bases left unmatched: 0. This CDR3 region has 13 residues. Germline loops: CDR1 SEHNR, CDR2 FQNEAQ (reference sequence). CDR3 DNA, as far as it was read: TGTGCCAGCAGCTTCGGGGGGCAAGAGACC. Its translation is CASSFGGQET. The whole CDR3 region reads CASSFGGQETQYF. The full variable domain, rest sourced from reference TRBV7-9 and TRBJ2-5, is DTGVSQNPRHKITKRGQNVTFRCDPISEHNRLYWYRQTLGQGPEFLTYFQNEAQLEKSRLLSDRFSAERPKGSFSTLEIQRTEQGDSAMYLCASSFGGQETQYFGPGTRLLVL.

This clone was counted a few times. The sequence runs out 3 residues before the end of the CDR3; the remainder is reconstructed from the germline J gene. V usage is TRBV13 and J usage is TRBJ2-5; no definite D call. The CDR3 sequence is 15 residues long. Trimming shortened V by 4 bases and J by 2 bases, and 14 bases separated the two germline ends. Germline loops: CDR1 PRHDT, CDR2 FYEKMQ (reference sequence). The CDR3 sequence: CASSSPLGLQETQYF. The sequenced CDR3 bases are TGTGCCAGCAGCTCCCCACTTGGTCTGCAAGAGACC.

This clone occurred many times. The read terminates 3 residues before the CDR3 end, so the remaining end is supplied by the germline J gene. The V gene is TRBV2, the J gene TRBJ1-1, with 7 bases lining up with TRBD1. The CDR3 totals 15 residues. Germline CDR1 reads SNHLY; CDR2 reads FYNNEI. The V segment lost 5 bases and the J segment 0 bases; nucleotides outside the gene matches: 6. The CDR3: CASSRDSIMNTEAFF. Partial CDR3 DNA: TGTGCCAGCAGTAGGGACAGTATTATGAACACTGAA.

This clone was detected ten times or more. Read coverage stops 3 residues before the CDR3 terminus; the germline J gene supplies the remainder. The chain is built from TRBV6-2 or TRBV6-3 and TRBJ2-7; tentative D call: TRBD1 (5 bases). V lost 5 bases to trimming and J lost 6 bases, with 20 bases between them. Germline V lookup: CDR1 MNHEY, CDR2 SVGEGT. CDR3 length: 15 residues. The CDR3 loop is CASSRQTGPLGEQYF. Incomplete CDR3 DNA: TGTGCCAGCAGTCGCCAAACAGGCCCCCTTGGCGAG.

Only a few counts were recorded for this clone. The read terminates 3 residues ahead of where the CDR3 ends, so the germline J gene completes it. V usage is TRBV5-1 and J usage is TRBJ1-1, with 11 positions matching TRBD1. The CDR3 length is 15 residues. Unmatched junction bases numbered 6, after V lost 4 bases and J lost 4 bases. Per the germline V gene, CDR1 is SGHRS and CDR2 is YFSETQ. This CDR3 is CASSPTGTGGTEAFF. The covered CDR3 bases are TGCGCCAGCAGCCCTACGGGGACAGGGGGCACTGAA.

This clone was observed a handful of times. The CDR3 end is not reached by the read, which stops 3 residues before it; the germline J gene fills it in. The chain carries TRBV7-3 and TRBJ2-1; 8 bases are a match to TRBD2. Germline V lookup: CDR1 SGHTA, CDR2 FQGTGA. CDR3 length equals 14 residues. J gave up 7 bases and V 2 bases, and 4 bases lay outside the gene matches. CDR3 DNA (partial): TGTGCCAGCAGCTTAGGACGGGAGGGGAATGAG. This codes for CASSLGREGNE. The entire CDR3 is CASSLGREGNEQFF.

A word on this clone: From the germline J gene comes the end of the CDR3, since the read stops 3 residues before it. The chain combines TRBV10-3 with TRBJ1-6; 7 bases line up with TRBD1. With 8 bases clipped from V and 8 bases from J, the junction kept 6 bases outside the gene matches. CDR1 is ENHRY, CDR2 SYGVKD, per germline. This CDR3 region has 13 residues. CDR3 sequence: CAIRGTEDSPLHF. CDR3 DNA, as far as it was read: TGTGCCATCCGGGGGACAGAGGATTCACCC.

This clone came up a few times. The CDR3 goes on 3 residues after the read ends, and that part is filled in from the germline J gene. The V call is TRBV18, the J call TRBJ1-1, with D perhaps TRBD1 (6 bases). In germline, CDR1 is KGHSH, CDR2 LQKENI. With 2 bases removed from V and 1 base from J, the gap between germline ends came to 11 bases. CDR3 length equals 15 residues. The covered CDR3 bases are TGTGCCAGCTCACCATTGGACAGCCCGAACACTGAA. Translating it yields CASSPLDSPNTE. The entire CDR3 protein reads CASSPLDSPNTEAFF.